The rows below give T cell receptor beta chains drawn from one sample of a study of T-cell reconstitution after alpha-beta-depleted transplantation in children. Using its own MiXCR run on the PCR reads, TCRdb lists one record per CDR3 protein. The sample shows about 1,000,000 distinct CDR3 sequences, less than 30% of them seen only once. This material consisted of PBMCs, mostly from graft donor cells, taken 360 days after TCRalphabeta/CD19-depleted stem cell transplant. Every receptor here comes from a boy under two years old who had a stem cell transplant for SCID, so the T cells may come from the graft donor. Both conserved end residues are part of each CDR3.

>TRBV29-1|TRBJ1-3
CSVRGHSGNTIYF
>TRBV10-3|TRBJ2-1
CAISEMGNEQFF
>TRBV2|TRBJ2-1
CASMVSGGARGEQFF
>TRBV9|TRBJ2-7
CASSVGGTTYEQYF
>TRBV7-2|TRBJ2-5
CASSLNSGLAGEETQYF
>TRBV12-3/TRBV12-4|TRBJ2-7
CASSHFEDRYEQYF
>TRBV10-2|TRBJ2-3
CASTLAGAKTSSTDTQYF
>TRBV6-5|TRBJ1-2
CASTPTGKNYGYTF
>TRBV9|TRBJ2-7
CASSVGWGTEQYF
>TRBV2|TRBJ1-1
CASSPKSTGWRWLRTEAFF
>TRBV20-1|TRBJ2-3
CSALRPFSSGGAGSDTQYF
>TRBV28|TRBJ2-1
CASSPRGPLPNEQFF
>TRBV3-1|TRBJ2-5
CASADGLSSQGTQYF
>TRBV20-1|TRBJ2-5
CSASPPDRGETQYF
>TRBV20-1|TRBJ2-7
CSARGPPGGFYEQYF
>TRBV15|TRBJ2-1
CATSRSWNRGLNEQFF
>TRBV11-2|TRBJ2-7
CASSPLWGVGYEQYF
>TRBV6-5|TRBJ1-1
CASSYSSGGAMNTEAFF
>TRBV7-8|TRBJ2-2
CASSVLAGGSLLGTGELFF
>TRBV20-1|TRBJ2-3
CSARSLGSLSTDTQYF
>TRBV29-1|TRBJ2-3
CSVEAGLAGGPTDTQYF
>TRBV25-1|TRBJ2-7
CASSEGDRVGIEQYF
>TRBV6-2/TRBV6-3|TRBJ2-3
CASRIGGGTDTQYF
>TRBV20-1|TRBJ1-1
CSARTTGTNTEAFF
>TRBV15|TRBJ2-7
CATSSPRTGHYEQYF
>TRBV25-1|TRBJ2-7
CASSESPLYEQYF
>TRBV6-1|TRBJ1-1
CASVQVRGLRTTEAFF
>TRBV7-8|TRBJ1-2
CASSRGLPGGYTF
>TRBV20-1|TRBJ2-3
CSGRGRTAGTDTQYF
>TRBV5-1|TRBJ2-3
CASSLSVGGAGDTQYF
>TRBV29-1|TRBJ1-1
CSVVTGTNTEAFF
>TRBV15|TRBJ1-6
CATSSEKRGQPNSPLHF
>TRBV12-3/TRBV12-4|TRBJ1-1
CASSLPGRTGGTEAFF
>TRBV9|TRBJ1-3
CASSVDSSGNTIYF
>TRBV20-1|TRBJ2-3
CSAPDGRDTQYF
>TRBV7-8|TRBJ1-2
CASSFIQGPTYGYTF
>TRBV5-1|TRBJ2-5
CASSSGDRQETQYF
>TRBV20-1|TRBJ1-5
CSAREPGGNGQPQHF
>TRBV4-3|TRBJ1-4
CASSQDHGDLGGSNEKLFF
>TRBV4-2|TRBJ2-3
CASSPTGTAFTDTQYF
>TRBV29-1|TRBJ2-2
CSVEDRYTGELFF
>TRBV12-3/TRBV12-4|TRBJ2-1
CASSLVSGAYNEQFF
>TRBV19|TRBJ1-1
CASSIVGPGTGNTEAFF
>TRBV20-1|TRBJ1-2
CSARDRTNYGYTF
>TRBV4-1|TRBJ2-7
CASSQTDRAYEQYF
>TRBV7-6|TRBJ2-3
CASSLGPSDWRDTQYF